A selection of T cell receptor beta chains follows, all from one sample in a study of blood T cells in healthy people across ages. TCRdb analysed the 5' RACE reads with MiXCR anew, one entry per CDR3 protein. The sample gives 1,500,000 or so distinct CDR3 sequences, 59% of which show up once; approximately 7% is in the top ten. The sequenced sample consisted of blood. These receptors all stem from a man between 18 and 35 years old in good health. Both conserved end residues are part of each CDR3. Fields, in order: D gene, J gene, V gene, clone size, CDR3 protein, CDR3 DNA. D genes are given only for firm matches. Size is stated for part of the rows, as once, few or many counts, or as a class when the clone is expanded.

NA,TRBJ1-1,TRBV10-3,NA,CAISKQGRNTEAFF,TGTGCCATCAGCAAGCAGGGACGTAACACTGAAGCTTTCTTT
TRBD1,TRBJ1-4,TRBV4-2,once,CASSPNRGGMSEKLFF,TGTGCCAGCAGCCCCAACAGGGGGGGTATGAGTGAAAAACTGTTTTTT
TRBD2,TRBJ2-1,TRBV12-3/TRBV12-4,NA,CASSPPAGEGPYNEQFF,TGTGCCAGCAGTCCCCCAGCGGGGGAAGGGCCGTACAATGAGCAGTTCTTC
NA,TRBJ2-1,TRBV12-5,once,CASAPTWGTEQFF,TGTGCTAGTGCCCCCACATGGGGTACTGAGCAGTTCTTC
NA,TRBJ2-5,TRBV28,few,CASSPAGEETQYF,TGTGCCAGCAGCCCCGCCGGGGAAGAGACCCAGTACTTC
TRBD2,TRBJ2-1,TRBV10-3,NA,CAISESGTRGIYEQFF,TGTGCCATCAGTGAGTCGGGGACTAGAGGTATCTATGAGCAGTTCTTC
NA,TRBJ2-3,TRBV20-1,NA,CSASPWTSTDTQYF,TGCAGTGCTAGTCCGTGGACTAGCACAGATACGCAGTATTTT
NA,TRBJ2-1,TRBV18,NA,CASSPPLGTNEQFF,TGTGCCAGCTCACCACCTTTGGGGACCAATGAGCAGTTCTTC
TRBD1,TRBJ1-2,TRBV20-1,NA,CSARRGDRGYGYTF,TGCAGTGCTAGACGGGGGGACAGGGGGTATGGCTACACCTTC
NA,TRBJ2-7,TRBV9,once,CASSITTSYNEQYF,TGTGCCAGCAGCATAACGACCTCCTACAATGAGCAGTACTTC
TRBD1,TRBJ2-1,TRBV12-3/TRBV12-4,NA,CASRQYVTGGDGNEQFF,TGTGCCAGCAGACAATACGTTACAGGGGGCGATGGCAATGAGCAGTTCTTC
NA,TRBJ2-3,TRBV9,few,CASSVGDSTGADTQYF,TGTGCCAGCAGCGTAGGAGACAGCACTGGGGCAGATACGCAGTATTTT
NA,TRBJ1-1,TRBV4-2,NA,CASSRASVLEAFF,TGTGCCAGCAGTCGGGCCTCGGTCCTTGAAGCTTTCTTT
NA,TRBJ2-3,TRBV6-2/TRBV6-3,NA,CASRRSLQSTDTQYF,TGTGCCAGTCGGCGCAGCCTGCAATCGACAGATACGCAGTATTTT
TRBD1,TRBJ2-7,TRBV5-1,NA,CASSLGRDRDEQYF,TGCGCCAGCAGCTTGGGACGGGACAGGGACGAGCAGTACTTC
NA,TRBJ2-3,TRBV6-5,NA,CASSYSVRGVTDTQYF,TGTGCCAGCAGTTACTCGGTCAGGGGTGTCACAGATACGCAGTATTTT
NA,TRBJ2-3,TRBV12-3/TRBV12-4,NA,CASSLRGAGWDTQYF,TGTGCCAGCAGTTTAAGGGGGGCTGGCTGGGATACGCAGTATTTT
TRBD1,TRBJ2-7,TRBV12-3/TRBV12-4,once,CASKGRGIYEQYF,TGTGCTAGTAAGGGCAGGGGGATTTACGAGCAGTACTTC
NA,TRBJ2-5,TRBV20-1,NA,CSARSRSARYSGQETQYF,TGCAGTGCTAGATCTCGCAGTGCTAGATATAGCGGCCAAGAGACCCAGTACTTC
NA,TRBJ2-3,TRBV12-3/TRBV12-4,NA,CASSSKLAPQYF,TGTGCCAGCAGTTCAAAACTAGCTCCGCAGTATTTT
NA,TRBJ1-1,TRBV25-1,NA,CASSEAAGVTEAFF,TGTGCCAGCAGTGAAGCCGCAGGGGTTACTGAAGCTTTCTTT
NA,TRBJ2-1,TRBV4-2,NA,CASSNRLGNNEQFF,TGTGCCAGCAGCAACCGGCTGGGGAACAATGAGCAGTTCTTC
TRBD2,TRBJ2-3,TRBV5-1,once,CASSGLRGGLAGPSTDTQYF,TGCGCCAGCAGCGGCCTTCGAGGGGGACTAGCGGGGCCCTCCACAGATACGCAGTATTTT
TRBD1,TRBJ2-7,TRBV10-3,NA,CAISAPGQRWQYF,TGTGCCATCAGTGCCCCGGGACAGAGGTGGCAGTACTTC
TRBD2,TRBJ2-2,TRBV7-9,NA,CASSLLLTSGDTGELFF,TGTGCCAGCAGCTTATTACTGACTAGCGGAGACACCGGGGAGCTGTTTTTT
NA,TRBJ2-5,TRBV3-1,few,CASSQDGGHVSKYF,TGTGCCAGCAGCCAAGATGGGGGGCATGTTTCCAAGTACTTC
NA,TRBJ2-7,TRBV29-1,NA,CSVGSEQYF,TGCAGCGTTGGGAGCGAGCAGTACTTC
NA,TRBJ2-5,TRBV10-3,NA,CAISKGSEETQYF,TGTGCCATCAGCAAAGGGTCTGAGGAGACCCAGTACTTC
TRBD1,TRBJ2-4,TRBV20-1,NA,CSAPWGTGGFEDIQYF,TGCAGTGCACCCTGGGGGACAGGTGGATTCGAGGACATTCAGTACTTC
NA,TRBJ2-3,TRBV18,once,CASSPIRGTDTQYF,TGTGCCAGCTCACCAATCAGGGGAACAGATACGCAGTATTTT
NA,TRBJ1-1,TRBV12-3/TRBV12-4,NA,CASSSPSEAYGAFF,TGTGCCAGCAGTTCTCCCTCAGAGGCTTACGGAGCTTTCTTT
NA,TRBJ1-2,TRBV7-2,NA,CASSIGTRHGYTF,TGTGCCAGCAGCATCGGGACACGTCATGGCTACACCTTC
TRBD1,TRBJ2-1,TRBV6-6,few,CASSYFPTGSSYNEQFF,TGTGCCAGCAGTTACTTCCCGACAGGGAGCTCCTACAATGAGCAGTTCTTC
NA,TRBJ2-7,TRBV4-2,few,CASSHASSYEQYF,TGTGCCAGCAGCCACGCTAGCTCCTACGAGCAGTACTTC
TRBD1,TRBJ1-1,TRBV29-1,NA,CSVGWDRGTEAFF,TGCAGCGTGGGCTGGGACAGGGGAACCGAAGCTTTCTTT
TRBD2,TRBJ2-5,TRBV5-1,once,CASSPRTSGMGETQYF,TGCGCCAGCAGCCCCAGGACTAGCGGGATGGGAGAGACCCAGTACTTC
TRBD1,TRBJ2-7,TRBV9,NA,CASSVGGGQHYEQYF,TGTGCCAGCAGCGTAGGTGGGGGACAGCACTACGAGCAGTACTTC
TRBD1,TRBJ2-7,TRBV29-1,NA,CSAERTGDVFADEQYF,TGCAGCGCCGAAAGGACAGGAGATGTGTTTGCGGATGAGCAGTACTTC
NA,TRBJ2-5,TRBV2,NA,CASSEGDGTQETQYF,TGTGCCAGCAGTGAAGGGGACGGGACTCAAGAGACCCAGTACTTC
TRBD1,TRBJ2-3,TRBV4-1,NA,CASSQGPGTGYTDTQYF,TGCGCCAGCAGCCAAGGTCCCGGGACAGGGTACACAGATACGCAGTATTTT
NA,TRBJ2-5,TRBV6-1,NA,CATDSSGPYQETQYF,TGTGCCACCGATTCGAGCGGGCCGTACCAAGAGACCCAGTACTTC
NA,TRBJ1-2,TRBV5-5,few,CASSLSFGNYGYTF,TGTGCCAGCAGCTTGTCGTTTGGCAACTATGGCTACACCTTC
NA,TRBJ1-5,TRBV2,NA,CASSENEAGAGNQPQHF,TGTGCCAGCAGTGAAAACGAGGCAGGGGCCGGGAATCAGCCCCAGCATTTT
NA,TRBJ2-7,TRBV5-1,NA,CASSLGLTLEQYF,TGCGCCAGCAGCTTGGGTCTCACTCTCGAGCAGTACTTC
TRBD2,TRBJ2-3,TRBV6-1,NA,CASSPPNRLAGSTDTQYF,TGTGCCAGCAGTCCTCCCAACCGTCTAGCGGGGAGCACAGATACGCAGTATTTT
TRBD1,TRBJ1-1,TRBV29-1,few,CSVTGSGNTEAFF,TGCAGCGTGACAGGGAGTGGGAACACTGAAGCTTTCTTT
NA,TRBJ2-7,TRBV4-1,NA,CASSQDLPPRSYEQYF,TGCGCCAGCAGCCAAGATTTGCCACCGAGGAGCTACGAGCAGTACTTC
NA,TRBJ2-1,TRBV20-1,NA,CSARPGANEQFF,TGCAGTGCCAGACCAGGGGCTAATGAGCAGTTCTTC
NA,TRBJ2-7,TRBV7-2,NA,CASSLLPTTYEQYF,TGTGCCAGCAGCTTATTGCCTACTACCTACGAGCAGTACTTC
TRBD2,TRBJ2-7,TRBV20-1,NA,CSAKLAPYEQYF,TGCAGTGCTAAACTAGCGCCCTACGAGCAGTACTTC
TRBD1,TRBJ1-5,TRBV12-3/TRBV12-4,NA,CACREDRYQPQHF,TGTGCCTGCAGAGAGGACAGGTATCAGCCCCAGCATTTT
TRBD2,TRBJ2-1,TRBV6-2/TRBV6-3,NA,CASSYSLAGPRRSYNEQFF,TGTGCCAGCAGTTACTCGCTAGCGGGACCCCGGAGGTCCTACAATGAGCAGTTCTTC